This T cell receptor (beta chain) was identified during a study of tissue T cells after allogeneic stem cell transplantation. This clone was detected a few times. The genes and germline here are from mouse. The read terminates 1 residue before the CDR3 end, so the remaining end is supplied by the germline J gene. Clones were sequenced by immunoSEQ multiplex PCR, and TCRdb holds only the in-frame ones, with some missing. The sample has over 6,500 clones; more than 45% are singletons. CDR1 is NSQYPW and CDR2 is LRSPGD in the germline V gene (reference sequence). The CDR3 has 11 amino acids. V dropped 4 bases and J dropped 1 base, with 0 bases sitting between them. Time point: mouse harvest day 7 after allogeneic transplant. Tail vein injection delivered 10^7 T-cell-depleted bone marrow cells and 10^6 splenic CD5+ T cells. This mouse GVHD model was MHC-mismatched B6 to BALB/c, profiled day 7 or 14.

The sequenced sample consisted of lymph node tissue. The sequence derives from a female BALB/c mouse given C57BL/6 T cells with graft-versus-host disease after an allogeneic hematopoietic cell transplant. This chain uses TRBV1 with TRBJ2-5, with unresolved D. The sequenced part of the CDR3 DNA is TGCACCTGCAGTGACCAAGACACCCAGTAC. Protein: CTCSDQDTQY. The whole CDR3 sequence is CTCSDQDTQYF.